The T cell receptor beta chain described here comes from a study of regulatory T cells in long-lasting Graves disease. The time point: persistent/refractory GD, antithyroid drugs over 5 years with positive TRAb. PBMC RNA served as the TCR library source. The CDR3 consists of 12 residues. Trimming left V 4 bases short and J 5 bases short, with 9 bases between. Per the germline V gene, CDR1 is LGHNA and CDR2 is YNFKEQ. Building the TCR beta libraries relied on iRepertoire HTBI primers, and CDR3 regions underwent Arm-PCR. TCRdb fed the multiplex PCR reads into MiXCR, producing one record per CDR3 protein. The table lists roughly 450,000 distinct CDR3 sequences, about 20% of them singletons.

The chain employs TRBV4-2 and TRBJ2-7, with D uncertain. The material was peripheral blood mononuclear cells (PBMCs), obtained when the disease was refractory, from a patient treated with antithyroid drugs. The source is a female donor with Graves disease. The CDR3 DNA sequence: TGTGCCAGCAGCCTCCGAGACAACGAGCAGTACTTC. Protein product: CASSLRDNEQYF.